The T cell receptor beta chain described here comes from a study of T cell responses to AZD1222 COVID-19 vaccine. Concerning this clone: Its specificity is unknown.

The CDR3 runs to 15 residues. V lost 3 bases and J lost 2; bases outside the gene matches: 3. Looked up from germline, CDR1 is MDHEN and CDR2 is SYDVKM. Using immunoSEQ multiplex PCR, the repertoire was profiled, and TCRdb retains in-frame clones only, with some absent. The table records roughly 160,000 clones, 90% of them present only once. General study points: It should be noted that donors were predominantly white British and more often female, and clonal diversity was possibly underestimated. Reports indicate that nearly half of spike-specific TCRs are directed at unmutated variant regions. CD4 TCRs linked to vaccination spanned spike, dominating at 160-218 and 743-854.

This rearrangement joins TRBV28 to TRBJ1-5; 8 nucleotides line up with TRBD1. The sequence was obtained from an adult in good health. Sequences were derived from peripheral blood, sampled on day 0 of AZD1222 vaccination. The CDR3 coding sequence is TGTGCCAGCAGTTTCCAGGGGGCGCGCAATCAGCCCCAGCATTTT. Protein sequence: CASSFQGARNQPQHF.